This T cell receptor beta chain was sequenced in a study of vaccination effects on CD4 cells after COVID-19. This clone is a singleton in its sample. Its antigen is undetermined. Some clones are missing from TCRdb's copy, which holds only in-frame ones; the method was immunoSEQ multiplex PCR. The sample has 25,000 to 35,000 clones, almost 75% seen once; the top ten hold around 15%. The CDR3 covers 15 residues. Trimming removed 4 bases from V and 1 base from J, with 14 bases in between. CDR1 is SGHDT and CDR2 is YYEEEE in the germline V gene. Antigen-specific CD4+ T cells were first expanded with viral peptide pools by the ViraFEST assay and only then sequenced. With more than 9 days of culture completed, CD4+ T cells were isolated. It was two doses of either the BNT162b2 or mRNA-1273 vaccine that participants received. Fresh IL-2-containing medium replaced half the medium on days 3 and 7.

The origin of this receptor is a human donor who received a COVID-19 vaccine. Sequencing was performed on CD4+ T cells from PBMCs cultured with HCoV-229E spike peptides, taken after COVID-19 vaccination. This sequence joins TRBV5-6 and TRBJ2-5, with TRBD1 as a possible D gene (6 bases). The CDR3 DNA sequence: TGTGCCAGCAGCACCGCTAAGGGGGTCCAAGAGACCCAGTACTTC. It yields the protein CASSTAKGVQETQYF.